These 27 T cell receptor beta chains share one sample of origin, sequenced in a study of STAT5B mutations in CD4+ large granular lymphocyte leukemia. This table comes from immunoSEQ multiplex PCR, and its TCRdb copy is limited to in-frame clones, with some not included. This sample yields about 4,600 clones, of which just under 80% are seen a single time; approximately 7.6% belongs to the top ten. The specimen was PBMCs. Source of these receptors: a man aged 65 to 85 with CD4+ T-cell large granular lymphocyte leukemia.

CDR3: CASRLAGGLYEQYF. The CDR3 coding sequence is TGTGCCAGCAGATTAGCGGGAGGCCTATACGAGCAGTACTTC. The J gene is TRBJ2-7, the V gene TRBV6-1, with 10 bases that match TRBD2. Germline CDR1 and CDR2: MNHNS and SASEGT. Unmatched junction bases numbered 6, after V lost 6 bases and J lost 4 bases. This CDR3 spans 14 amino acids.

This rearrangement joins TRBV18 to TRBJ1-3; a weak D match, TRBD1 (5 bases). Deletions cut 3 bases from V and 0 bases from J, with 9 bases between. This CDR3 is 15 amino acids long. CDR1 and CDR2 (germline): KGHSH, LQKENI. CDR3 coding DNA: TGTGCCAGCTCACCGGGACGTAGCTCTGGAAACACCATATATTTT. Its protein is CASSPGRSSGNTIYF.

This chain uses TRBV5-8 with TRBJ2-1, with a weak D call TRBD2 (5 bases). This CDR3 is 13 amino acids long. V shed 0 bases and J shed 8 bases, with 9 bases lying between them. CDR1 SGHTS and CDR2 YDEGEE come from the germline V gene. In nucleotides, the CDR3 is TGTGCCAGCAGCTTGGCATCTAGCCATGAGCAGTTCTTC. Residues: CASSLASSHEQFF. Based on the CDR3 plus reference TRBV5-8 and TRBJ2-1, the full variable domain is EAGVTQSPTHLIKTRGQQATLRCSPISGHTSVYWYQQALGLGLQFLLWYDEGEERNRGNFPPRFSGRQFPNYSSELNVNALELEDSALYLCASSLASSHEQFFGPGTRLTVL.

There are a few counts of this clone. The chain carries TRBV6-6 and TRBJ2-7; D tentatively fits TRBD1 or TRBD2 (5 bases each). Germline V gene lookup returns CDR1 MNHNY and CDR2 SVGAGI (reference sequence). The CDR3 runs to 13 residues. Trimming took off 6 bases at V and 1 base at J, with 10 bases between the two ends. The CDR3 sequence is CASRKGTSYEQYV. For the CDR3, the DNA is TGTGCCAGCAGGAAAGGGACGTCCTACGAGCAGTACGTC.

The chain recombines TRBV5-4 with TRBJ2-3; TRBD1 aligns across 9 bases. Trimming at V came to 5 bases and at J to 3 bases, leaving 4 bases not matched to a gene. Germline-derived CDR1 and CDR2 are SGHNT and YYREEE (reference sequence). The CDR3 contains 14 residues. CDR3 protein: CASSQQGATDTQYF. The CDR3 DNA reads TGTGCCAGCAGTCAACAGGGGGCAACAGATACGCAGTATTTT. Supplemented by reference TRBV5-4 and TRBJ2-3, the full variable domain reads ETGVTQSPTHLIKTRGQQVTLRCSSQSGHNTVSWYQQALGQGPQFIFQYYREEENGRGNFPPRFSGLQFPNYSSELNVNALELDDSALYLCASSQQGATDTQYFGPGTRLTVL.

This chain uses TRBV5-4 with TRBJ2-7, with D maybe TRBD1 (6 bases). Trimming pared 0 bases from V and 6 bases from J, leaving 10 bases between. Germline-derived CDR1 and CDR2 are SGHNT and YYREEE (reference sequence). CDR3 length equals 13 residues. CDR3 protein: CASSLGAGAEQYV. The CDR3 DNA reads as TGTGCCAGCAGCTTGGGGGCAGGGGCCGAGCAGTACGTC.

In its sample, this clone was seen once. This chain uses TRBV10-3 with TRBJ2-3, with 10 bases matching TRBD2. The CDR3 loop spans 13 amino acids. The trim removed 11 bases at V and 4 bases at J, leaving 6 bases unmatched. Germline V gene data show CDR1 as ENHRY and CDR2 as SYGVKD. DNA for the CDR3: TGTGCCTCCAGACTAGCGGGCCCAGATACGCAGTATTTT. Its translation: CASRLAGPDTQYF.

The chain is built from TRBV9 and TRBJ2-5; D is possibly TRBD1 (6 bases). This CDR3 spans 15 amino acids. Trimming pared 6 bases from V and 2 bases from J, leaving 17 bases between. Germline-derived CDR1 and CDR2 are SGDLS and YYNGEE. This CDR3 is CASTRTGTPQETQYF. For the CDR3, the DNA is TGTGCCAGCACCAGAACCGGGACACCTCAAGAGACCCAGTACTTC.

The J gene is TRBJ2-5, the V gene TRBV7-9; D call uncertain. CDR1 and CDR2 from the germline V gene are SEHNR and FQNEAQ (reference sequence). V was clipped by 3 bases and J by 2 bases, with 4 bases between them. The CDR3 length is 12 residues. The CDR3 DNA sequence: TGTGCCAGCAGCTTTGGTCAAGAGACCCAGTACTTC. Its protein is CASSFGQETQYF.

This clone was seen only once. The rearrangement links TRBV7-9 to TRBJ1-2; D ambiguous. The germline V gene encodes CDR1 SEHNR and CDR2 FQNEAQ (reference sequence). V dropped 3 bases and J dropped 5 bases, with 10 bases sitting between them. There are 13 residues in the CDR3. The CDR3 sequence is CASSFAGSYGYTF. The CDR3 DNA is TGTGCCAGCAGCTTCGCGGGGAGTTATGGCTACACCTTC.

J is TRBJ2-5 and V is TRBV6-1, with a tentative D call TRBD1 (7 bases). The germline V gene has CDR1 MNHNS and CDR2 SASEGT. V dropped 4 bases and J dropped 1 base, with 10 bases sitting between them. The CDR3 runs to 14 residues. Here the CDR3 DNA reads TGTGCCAGCAGTGTGCGGGACAGCCAAGAGACCCAGTACTTC. Translating gives CASSVRDSQETQYF.

The J gene is TRBJ1-1, the V gene TRBV4-1, with D possibly being TRBD1 (6 bases). Germline lookup yields CDR1 MGHRA and CDR2 YSYEKL. There are 17 residues in the CDR3. Trimming took off 4 bases at V and 1 base at J, with 19 bases between the two ends. The CDR3 DNA follows: TGCGCCAGCAGCCGGCCGGACAGATTAGCGGAGAACACTGAAGCTTTCTTT. Its protein is CASSRPDRLAENTEAFF.

The count of this clone is one. The genes are TRBV7-8 and TRBJ1-2; the D is unclear. Germline CDR1 is SGHVS and CDR2 is FQNEAQ. CDR3 length: 14 amino acids. The germline V and J ends were trimmed by 5 bases and 8 bases, with 18 bases remaining between them. CDR3 bases: TGTGCCAGCAGCCCCCGGTGGATGGCGGGGGGCTACACCTTC. Amino acids: CASSPRWMAGGYTF.

The chain couples TRBV6-1 to TRBJ1-2; 8 nucleotides align to TRBD1. The CDR3 contains 15 residues. The V gene's germline CDR1 is MNHNS and CDR2 SASEGT. Trimming removed 6 bases from V and 0 bases from J; junction bases left unmatched: 6. CDR3 in amino acids: CASRAGQGSNYGYTF. DNA of the CDR3: TGTGCCAGCAGAGCCGGACAGGGATCTAACTATGGCTACACCTTC.

The gene calls are TRBV6-6 and TRBJ2-3; D is perhaps TRBD2 (5 bases). CDR3 length equals 14 residues. Germline assignment: CDR1 MNHNY and CDR2 SVGAGI (reference sequence). Trimming left V 4 bases short and J 5 bases short, with 13 bases between. The CDR3 nucleotides read TGTGCCAGCAGTTCCGTCGGGAACGGAGATACGCAGTATTTT. Its protein product is CASSSVGNGDTQYF.

This sequence joins TRBV13 and TRBJ2-3; 7 bases agree with TRBD2. The V and J ends lost 3 bases and 0 bases, in that order; junction bases with no gene match: 12. The germline CDR1 and CDR2 sequences are PRHDT and FYEKMQ (reference sequence). The CDR3 has 18 residues. The CDR3 region has the DNA TGTGCCAGCAGCTTCTCGGCGGGAGAGACCTCTAGCACAGATACGCAGTATTTT. Its protein product is CASSFSAGETSSTDTQYF.

This clone was counted a few times. The chain couples TRBV5-1 to TRBJ2-2; 7 nucleotides align to TRBD1. Trimming removed 0 bases from V and 5 bases from J; junction bases left unmatched: 10. The CDR3 has 17 amino acids. The germline gives CDR1 SGHRS, CDR2 YFSETQ. The CDR3 nucleotides are TGCGCCAGCAGCTTGGCCCCTGGGACAGAGCGGACCGGGGAGCTGTTTTTT. Its translation: CASSLAPGTERTGELFF.

V gene TRBV6-1 combines with J gene TRBJ2-7, with D maybe TRBD2 (5 bases). V was shortened by 2 bases and J by 6 bases, with 17 bases between the two germline ends. This CDR3 region has 15 residues. The germline CDR1 and CDR2 sequences are MNHNS and SASEGT. CDR3 loop: CASSEPQAGRGEQYF. In nucleotides, the CDR3 is TGTGCCAGCAGTGAACCCCAGGCAGGTCGGGGCGAGCAGTACTTC.

The rearrangement uses TRBV10-3 and TRBJ2-5; 10 bases fit TRBD2. The CDR3 covers 19 residues. Germline V gene sequence: CDR1 ENHRY, CDR2 SYGVKD. The V gene end was trimmed by 2 bases and the J gene end by 3 bases; junction bases not matched to a gene: 15. The CDR3: CAISEITAGGAGGKETQYF. CDR3 in DNA: TGTGCCATCAGTGAGATAACGGCGGGGGGAGCGGGAGGGAAAGAGACCCAGTACTTC.

The rearrangement uses TRBV11-2 and TRBJ2-3; D could derive from TRBD1 or TRBD2 (5 bases each). CDR3 length: 13 residues. V shed 7 bases and J shed 7 bases, with 15 bases lying between them. CDR1 is SGHAT and CDR2 is FQNNGV in the germline V gene. This CDR3 reads CASTALLGHTQYF. Written as DNA, the CDR3 is TGTGCCAGCACCGCGCTTTTGGGACATACGCAGTATTTT.

The rearrangement joins TRBV28 to TRBJ1-4, with 9 bases that match TRBD1. V was pared by 6 bases and J by 2 bases, with 10 bases of the junction left unmatched. Germline values: CDR1 MDHEN, CDR2 SYDVKM. This CDR3 comprises 17 residues. In nucleotides, the CDR3 is TGTGCCAGCAGCCTTCCGGGACAGGGAACGACTAATGAAAAACTGTTTTTT. This sequence encodes CASSLPGQGTTNEKLFF.

The chain employs TRBV10-1 and TRBJ1-2; D might be TRBD1 (6 bases). The CDR3 is 15 residues long. The germline V gene encodes CDR1 WNHNN and CDR2 SYGVQD (reference sequence). Trimming shortened V by 0 bases and J by 4 bases, and 12 bases separated the two germline ends. CDR3 amino acids: CASSESATGIYGYTF. In nucleotides, the CDR3 is TGCGCCAGCAGTGAGTCGGCCACAGGGATCTATGGCTACACCTTC.

This chain uses TRBV7-6 with TRBJ2-3, with 8 positions matching TRBD2. V lost 1 base, J lost 1 base, and 1 base stayed unmatched. CDR1 is SGHVS, CDR2 FNYEAQ, per germline. The CDR3 loop spans 15 amino acids. The CDR3 reads CASSLVAGRTDTQYF. CDR3 sequence (DNA): TGTGCCAGCAGCTTAGTAGCGGGACGCACAGATACGCAGTATTTT.

The chain couples TRBV5-1 to TRBJ2-6, with D tentatively TRBD1 (5 bases). The CDR3 covers 17 residues. V lost 3 bases and J 2 bases, leaving 15 bases between the germline ends. The germline V gene encodes CDR1 SGHRS and CDR2 YFSETQ. DNA for the CDR3: TGCGCCAGCAGCTCGGCCCCCGCAGGGCCTGGGGCCAACGTCCTGACTTTC. Protein product: CASSSAPAGPGANVLTF.

The chain combines TRBV5-1 with TRBJ2-5; the match to TRBD2 covers 7 bases. CDR1 is SGHRS, CDR2 YFSETQ, per germline. This CDR3 has 16 residues. J gave up 5 bases and V 4 bases, and 14 bases lay outside the gene matches. Written as DNA, the CDR3 is TGCGCCAGCAGCGTACCTCTAGAATCAGCGGGGGAGACCCAGTACTTC. Encoded protein: CASSVPLESAGETQYF. The whole variable domain, remainder taken from reference TRBV5-1 and TRBJ2-5, is KAGVTQTPRYLIKTRGQQVTLSCSPISGHRSVSWYQQTPGQGLQFLFEYFSETQRNKGNFPGRFSGRQFSNSRSEMNVSTLELGDSALYLCASSVPLESAGETQYFGPGTRLLVL.

By share, this clone ranks as medium-sized. The gene calls are TRBV2 and TRBJ1-5; no firm D call. Germline-derived CDR1 and CDR2 are SNHLY and FYNNEI. This CDR3 has 14 residues. V was clipped by 2 bases and J by 2 bases, with 7 bases between them. CDR3 sequence reads: CASSERNGNQPQHF. The CDR3 DNA follows: TGTGCCAGCAGTGAACGTAATGGCAATCAGCCCCAGCATTTT. The variable domain in full, completed from reference TRBV2 and TRBJ1-5, reads EPEVTQTPSHQVTQMGQEVILRCVPISNHLYFYWYRQILGQKVEFLVSFYNNEISEKSEIFDDQFSVERPDGSNFTLKIRSTKLEDSAMYFCASSERNGNQPQHFGDGTRLSIL.

This rearrangement joins TRBV28 to TRBJ2-7; the match to TRBD1 covers 7 bases. Germline CDR1 MDHEN, CDR2 SYDVKM. The CDR3 contains 12 residues. J lost 5 bases, V lost 5 bases, and 3 bases had no gene match. The DNA for the CDR3 is TGTGCCAGCAGTCCACAGGGGAACGAGCAGTACTTC. It is translated as CASSPQGNEQYF.